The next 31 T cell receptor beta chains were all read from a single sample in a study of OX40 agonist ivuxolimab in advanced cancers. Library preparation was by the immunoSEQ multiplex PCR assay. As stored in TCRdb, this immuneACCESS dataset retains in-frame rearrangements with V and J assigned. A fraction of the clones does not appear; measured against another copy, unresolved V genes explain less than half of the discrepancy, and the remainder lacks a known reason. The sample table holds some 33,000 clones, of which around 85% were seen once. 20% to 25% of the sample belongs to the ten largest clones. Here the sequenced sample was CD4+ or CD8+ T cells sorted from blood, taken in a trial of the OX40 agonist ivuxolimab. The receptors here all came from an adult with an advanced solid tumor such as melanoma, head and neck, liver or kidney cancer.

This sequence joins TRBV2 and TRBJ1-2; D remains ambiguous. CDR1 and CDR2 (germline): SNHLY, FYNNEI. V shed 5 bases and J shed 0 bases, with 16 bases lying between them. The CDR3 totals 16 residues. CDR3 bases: TGTGCCAGCAGTCCCCAAGGAGGGCTAGCTAACTATGGCTACACCTTC. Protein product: CASSPQGGLANYGYTF.

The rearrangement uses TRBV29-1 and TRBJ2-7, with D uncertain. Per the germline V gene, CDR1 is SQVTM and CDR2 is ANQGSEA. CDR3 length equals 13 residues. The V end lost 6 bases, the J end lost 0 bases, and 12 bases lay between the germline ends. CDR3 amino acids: CSVMTSSSYEQYF. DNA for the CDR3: TGCAGCGTAATGACATCGAGCTCCTACGAGCAGTACTTC.

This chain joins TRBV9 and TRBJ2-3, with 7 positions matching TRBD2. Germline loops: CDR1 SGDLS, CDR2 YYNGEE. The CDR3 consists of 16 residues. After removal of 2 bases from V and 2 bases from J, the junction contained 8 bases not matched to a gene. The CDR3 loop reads CASSVYGTTSTDTQYF. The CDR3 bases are TGTGCCAGCAGCGTCTACGGGACTACCTCCACAGATACGCAGTATTTT.

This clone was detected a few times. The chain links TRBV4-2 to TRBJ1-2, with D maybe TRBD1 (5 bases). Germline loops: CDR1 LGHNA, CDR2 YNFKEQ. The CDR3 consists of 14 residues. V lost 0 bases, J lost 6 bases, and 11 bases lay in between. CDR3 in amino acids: CASSQETGEDGYTF. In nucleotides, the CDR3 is TGTGCCAGCAGCCAAGAGACGGGGGAGGATGGCTACACCTTC.

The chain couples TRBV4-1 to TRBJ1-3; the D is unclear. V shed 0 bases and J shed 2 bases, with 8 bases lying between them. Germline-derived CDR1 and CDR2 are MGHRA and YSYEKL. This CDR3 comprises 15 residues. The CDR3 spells CASSQDPTAGNTIYF. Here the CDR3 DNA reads TGCGCCAGCAGCCAAGATCCAACCGCTGGAAACACCATATATTTT.

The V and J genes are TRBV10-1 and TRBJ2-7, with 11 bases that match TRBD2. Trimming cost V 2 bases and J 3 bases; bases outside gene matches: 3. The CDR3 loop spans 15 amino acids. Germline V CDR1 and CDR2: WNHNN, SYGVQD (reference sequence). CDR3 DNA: TGCGCCAGCAGTGAGCCGCTAGCGGGAGGCTACGAGCAGTACTTC. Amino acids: CASSEPLAGGYEQYF.

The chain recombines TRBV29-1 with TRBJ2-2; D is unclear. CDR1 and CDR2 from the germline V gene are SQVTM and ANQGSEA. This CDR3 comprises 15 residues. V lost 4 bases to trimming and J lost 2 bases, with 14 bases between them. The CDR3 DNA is TGCAGCGTTGTGGAGAGAGGCTACAACACCGGGGAGCTGTTTTTT. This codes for CSVVERGYNTGELFF.

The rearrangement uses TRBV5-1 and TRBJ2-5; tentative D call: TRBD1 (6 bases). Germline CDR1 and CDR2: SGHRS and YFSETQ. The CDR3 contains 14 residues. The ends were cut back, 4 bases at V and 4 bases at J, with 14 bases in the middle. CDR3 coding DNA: TGCGCCAGCAGCGGATTCAGGGGCGGAGAGACCCAGTACTTC. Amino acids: CASSGFRGGETQYF.

The CDR3 DNA follows: TGTGCCAGCAGCCCGACAGGGTGGGGTTACAATGAGCAGTTCTTC. It codes for CASSPTGWGYNEQFF. The chain uses TRBV7-9 and TRBJ2-1, with TRBD1 identical over 7 bases. The CDR3 is 15 amino acids. CDR1 SEHNR and CDR2 FQNEAQ come from the germline V gene (reference sequence). V shed 5 bases and J 4 bases; nucleotides not matched to a gene: 8. Full variable domain (missing parts from reference TRBV7-9 and TRBJ2-1): DTGVSQNPRHKITKRGQNVTFRCDPISEHNRLYWYRQTLGQGPEFLTYFQNEAQLEKSRLLSDRFSAERPKGSFSTLEIQRTEQGDSAMYLCASSPTGWGYNEQFFGPGTRLTVL.

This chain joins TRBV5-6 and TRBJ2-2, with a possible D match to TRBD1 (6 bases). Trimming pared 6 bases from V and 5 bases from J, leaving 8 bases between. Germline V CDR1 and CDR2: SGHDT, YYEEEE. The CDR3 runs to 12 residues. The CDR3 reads CASNQGTGELFF. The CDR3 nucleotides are TGTGCCAGCAACCAGGGGACCGGGGAGCTGTTTTTT.

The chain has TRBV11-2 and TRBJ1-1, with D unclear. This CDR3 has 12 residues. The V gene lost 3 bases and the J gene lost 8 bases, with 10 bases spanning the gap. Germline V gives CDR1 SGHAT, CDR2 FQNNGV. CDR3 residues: CASSFSRGEAFF. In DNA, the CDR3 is TGTGCCAGCAGCTTTTCCAGAGGGGAAGCTTTCTTT.

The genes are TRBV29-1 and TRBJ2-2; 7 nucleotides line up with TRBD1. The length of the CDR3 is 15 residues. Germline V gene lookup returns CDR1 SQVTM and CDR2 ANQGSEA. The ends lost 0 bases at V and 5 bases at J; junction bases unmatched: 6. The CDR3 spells CSVEDLQGETGELFF. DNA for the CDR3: TGCAGCGTTGAAGATCTTCAGGGGGAAACCGGGGAGCTGTTTTTT.

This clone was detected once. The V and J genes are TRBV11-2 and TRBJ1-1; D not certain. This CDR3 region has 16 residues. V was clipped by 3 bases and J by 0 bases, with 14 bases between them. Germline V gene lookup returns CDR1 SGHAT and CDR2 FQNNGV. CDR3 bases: TGTGCCAGCAGCTTCCTCGACACGCCCCTGAACACTGAAGCTTTCTTT. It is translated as CASSFLDTPLNTEAFF.

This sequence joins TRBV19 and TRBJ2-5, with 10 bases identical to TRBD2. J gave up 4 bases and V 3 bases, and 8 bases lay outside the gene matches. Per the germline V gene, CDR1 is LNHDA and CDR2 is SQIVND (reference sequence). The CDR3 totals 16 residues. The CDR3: CASSILAGEEGETQYF. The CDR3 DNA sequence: TGTGCCAGTAGTATTCTAGCGGGAGAGGAAGGAGAGACCCAGTACTTC. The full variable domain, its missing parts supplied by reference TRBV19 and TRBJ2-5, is DGGITQSPKYLFRKEGQNVTLSCEQNLNHDAMYWYRQDPGQGLRLIYYSQIVNDFQKGDIAEGYSVSREKKESFPLTVTSAQKNPTAFYLCASSILAGEEGETQYFGPGTRLLVL.

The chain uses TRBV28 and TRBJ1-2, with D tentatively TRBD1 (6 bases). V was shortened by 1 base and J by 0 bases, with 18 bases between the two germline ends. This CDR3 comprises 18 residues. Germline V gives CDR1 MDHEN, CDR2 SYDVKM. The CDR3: CASSLSLAGERPNYGYTF. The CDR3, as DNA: TGTGCCAGCAGTTTATCTCTCGCAGGGGAGCGCCCTAACTATGGCTACACCTTC.

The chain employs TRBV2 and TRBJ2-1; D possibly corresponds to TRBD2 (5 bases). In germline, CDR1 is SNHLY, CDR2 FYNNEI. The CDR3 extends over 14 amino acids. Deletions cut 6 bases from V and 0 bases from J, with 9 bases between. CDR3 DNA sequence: TGTGCCAGCAGGGACTCAAACTCCTACAATGAGCAGTTCTTC. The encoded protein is CASRDSNSYNEQFF.

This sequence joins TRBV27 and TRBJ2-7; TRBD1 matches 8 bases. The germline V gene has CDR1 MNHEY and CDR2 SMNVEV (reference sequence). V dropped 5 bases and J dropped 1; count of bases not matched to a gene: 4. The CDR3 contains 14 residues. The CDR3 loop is CASSQRTGSYEQYF. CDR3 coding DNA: TGTGCCAGCAGTCAACGGACAGGGTCCTACGAGCAGTACTTC.

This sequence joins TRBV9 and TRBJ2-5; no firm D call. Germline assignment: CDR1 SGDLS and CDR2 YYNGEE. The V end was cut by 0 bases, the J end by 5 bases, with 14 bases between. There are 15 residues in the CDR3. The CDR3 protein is CASSVDASSRETQYF. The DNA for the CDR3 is TGTGCCAGCAGCGTAGACGCTAGTTCGCGGGAGACCCAGTACTTC.

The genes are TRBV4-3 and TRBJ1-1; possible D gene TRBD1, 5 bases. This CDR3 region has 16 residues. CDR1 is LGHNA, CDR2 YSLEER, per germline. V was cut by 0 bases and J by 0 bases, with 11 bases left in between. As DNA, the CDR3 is TGCGCCAGCAGCCAAGACCGTGGACATTTGAACACTGAAGCTTTCTTT. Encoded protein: CASSQDRGHLNTEAFF.

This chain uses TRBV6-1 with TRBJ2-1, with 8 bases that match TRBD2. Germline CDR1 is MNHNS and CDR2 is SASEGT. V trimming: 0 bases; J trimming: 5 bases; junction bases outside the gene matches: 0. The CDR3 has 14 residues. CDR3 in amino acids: CASSEARGDNEQFF. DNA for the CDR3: TGTGCCAGCAGTGAAGCGCGGGGGGACAATGAGCAGTTCTTC.

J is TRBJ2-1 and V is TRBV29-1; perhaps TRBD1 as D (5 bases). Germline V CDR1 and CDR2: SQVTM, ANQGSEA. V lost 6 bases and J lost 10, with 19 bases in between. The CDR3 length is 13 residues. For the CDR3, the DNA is TGCAGCGTACCTGGGGCCCGTAGCCAGGAGCAGTTCTTC. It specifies CSVPGARSQEQFF.

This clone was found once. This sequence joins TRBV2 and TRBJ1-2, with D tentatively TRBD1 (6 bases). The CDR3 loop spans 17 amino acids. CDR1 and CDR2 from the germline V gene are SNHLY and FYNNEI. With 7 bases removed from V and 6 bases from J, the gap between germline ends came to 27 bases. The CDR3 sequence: CASTPVSVPGVVDGYTF. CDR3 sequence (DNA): TGTGCCAGCACCCCGGTGTCGGTCCCAGGGGTAGTCGATGGCTACACCTTC.

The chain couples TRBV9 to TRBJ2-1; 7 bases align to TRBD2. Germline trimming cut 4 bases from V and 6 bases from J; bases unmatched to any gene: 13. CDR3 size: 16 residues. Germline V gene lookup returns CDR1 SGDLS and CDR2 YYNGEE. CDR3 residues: CASSPHGRESLNEQFF. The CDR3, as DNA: TGTGCCAGCAGCCCCCATGGGAGGGAATCCCTCAATGAGCAGTTCTTC.

The CDR3 DNA follows: TGCAGCGTTGAAACCACCTCCCAATACAATGAGCAGTTCTTC. This sequence encodes CSVETTSQYNEQFF. The chain is built from TRBV29-1 and TRBJ2-1, with D unclear. The CDR3 sequence is 14 residues long. Germline V gives CDR1 SQVTM, CDR2 ANQGSEA. Trimming cost V 2 bases and J 4 bases, with 12 bases left between them.

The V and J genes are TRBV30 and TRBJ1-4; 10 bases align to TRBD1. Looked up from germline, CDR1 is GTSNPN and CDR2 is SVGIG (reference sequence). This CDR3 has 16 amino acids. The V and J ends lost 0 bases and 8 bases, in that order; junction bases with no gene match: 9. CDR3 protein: CAWSVLEGTGAEKLFF. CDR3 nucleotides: TGTGCCTGGAGTGTACTGGAGGGGACAGGGGCGGAAAAACTGTTTTTT.

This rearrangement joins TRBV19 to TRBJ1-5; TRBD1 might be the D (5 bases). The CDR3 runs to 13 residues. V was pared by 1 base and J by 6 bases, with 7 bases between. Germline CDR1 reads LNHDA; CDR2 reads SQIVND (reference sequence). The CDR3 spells CASSIVGVQPQHF. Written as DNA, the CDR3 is TGTGCCAGTAGTATAGTAGGGGTTCAGCCCCAGCATTTT.

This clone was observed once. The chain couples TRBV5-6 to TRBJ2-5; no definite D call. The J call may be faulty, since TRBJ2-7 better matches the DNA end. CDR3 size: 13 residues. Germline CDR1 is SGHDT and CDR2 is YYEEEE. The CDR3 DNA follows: TGTGCCAGCAGCTTTGAAGCAACCTACGAGCAGTACTTC. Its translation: CASSFEATYEQYF.

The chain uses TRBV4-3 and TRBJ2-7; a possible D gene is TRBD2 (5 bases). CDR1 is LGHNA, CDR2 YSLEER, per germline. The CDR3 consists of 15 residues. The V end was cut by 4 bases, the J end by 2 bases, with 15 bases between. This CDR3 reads CASSPESGFPYEQYF. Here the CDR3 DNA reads TGCGCCAGCAGCCCCGAATCGGGGTTCCCCTACGAGCAGTACTTC.

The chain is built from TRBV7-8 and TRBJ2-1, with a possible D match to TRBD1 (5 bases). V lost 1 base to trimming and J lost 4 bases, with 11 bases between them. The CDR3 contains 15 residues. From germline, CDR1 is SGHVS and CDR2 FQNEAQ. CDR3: CASSLGQGRYNEQFF. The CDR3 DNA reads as TGTGCCAGCAGCTTAGGGCAGGGCAGGTACAATGAGCAGTTCTTC.

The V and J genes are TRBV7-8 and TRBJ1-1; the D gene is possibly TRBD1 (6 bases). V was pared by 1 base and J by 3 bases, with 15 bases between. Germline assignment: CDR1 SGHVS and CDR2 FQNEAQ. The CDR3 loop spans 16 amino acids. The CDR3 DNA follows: TGTGCCAGCAGCTTAGGCTCTCAGGGGAGGGACACTGAAGCTTTCTTT. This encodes CASSLGSQGRDTEAFF. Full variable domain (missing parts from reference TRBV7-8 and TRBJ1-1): GAGVSQSPRYKVAKRGQDVALRCDPISGHVSLFWYQQALGQGPEFLTYFQNEAQLDKSGLPSDRFFAERPEGSVSTLKIQRTQQEDSAVYLCASSLGSQGRDTEAFFGQGTRLTVV.

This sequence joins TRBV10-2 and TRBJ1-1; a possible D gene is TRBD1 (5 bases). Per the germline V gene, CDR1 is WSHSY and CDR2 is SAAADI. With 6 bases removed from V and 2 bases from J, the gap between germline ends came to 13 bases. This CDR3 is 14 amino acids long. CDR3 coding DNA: TGCGCCAGCAGGTCCGGGGGGGGAAACACTGAAGCTTTCTTT. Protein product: CASRSGGGNTEAFF.